The present T cell receptor (beta chain) was sequenced within a study of T cell repertoires in cytomegalovirus infection. About the research overall: The authors used CMV epitopes that were HLA-C-restricted (recently identified) and HLA-B-restricted (well studied).

TCRdb analysed the reads with MiXCR anew, one entry per CDR3 protein. The sample consists of 650,000 to 850,000 distinct CDR3 sequences, roughly 29% of them appearing once. Per the germline V gene, CDR1 is LNHDA and CDR2 is SQIVND (reference sequence). V was clipped by 6 bases and J by 4 bases, with 12 bases between them. The CDR3 runs to 13 residues. As for this clonotype: Its antigen is unknown.

The receptor comes from a human donor in good health (CMV status not recorded). Some clones in this sample may be carry-over from other donors' samples. The chain recombines TRBV19 with TRBJ1-1; D gene ambiguous. The input for sequencing was cultured CD8+ T cells from PBMCs, taken from culture after CMV antigen stimulation. The CDR3 DNA sequence: TGTGCCAGTAGGTGGGGAGAGGGCACTGAAGCTTTCTTT. Translating gives CASRWGEGTEAFF.